What follows describes a single T cell receptor (beta chain). As yet, its antigen is unknown. The CDR3 sequence is 16 residues long. V gave up 1 base and J gave up 8 bases, with 17 bases separating them. CDR1 and CDR2 (germline): MGHRA, YSYEKL. This specimen belongs to a study of T cell responses to AZD1222 COVID-19 vaccine. Overall study findings and caveats: Clonal diversity was possibly underestimated, and white British individuals and females predominated among donors. Among those given AZD1222, only six were seropositive at baseline.

TCRdb's copy holds only in-frame clones and misses some; the assay was immunoSEQ multiplex PCR. The sample shows approximately 170,000 clones, 90% to 95% of them seen only once. The receptor's source is an adult who received the AZD1222 COVID-19 vaccine. The sequencing used peripheral blood, collected 28 days after the second AZD1222 dose. V is TRBV4-1 and J is TRBJ2-2, with D possibly TRBD2 on 7 matching bases. This CDR3 reads CASSQGTDSGIGELFF. CDR3 in DNA: TGCGCCAGCAGCCAAGGAACGGACAGCGGGATAGGGGAGCTGTTTTTT.